Each of the 6 T cell receptor beta chains below was sequenced from the same sample in a study of shared clonotypes between healthy human individuals. The assay was immunoSEQ multiplex PCR, and TCRdb's table has in-frame clones only and misses some. The data contain some 1,400,000 clones, more than 95% of them singletons. The specimen was naive CD4+ T cells sorted from blood. Subset specified: CD45RA+ positively selected. These receptor sequences come from a man under 40 in good health.

The gene calls are TRBV7-3 and TRBJ2-2; D uncertain. CDR1 is SGHTA, CDR2 FQGTGA, per germline. The CDR3 runs to 12 residues. The V and J ends lost 3 bases and 6 bases respectively, with 5 bases between them. Here the CDR3 reads CASSFRAGELFF. The CDR3 DNA follows: TGTGCCAGCAGCTTCAGAGCCGGGGAGCTGTTTTTT.

This chain links TRBV28 with TRBJ1-4; 7 nucleotides line up with TRBD1. J lost 1 base, V lost 8 bases, and 7 bases had no gene match. From germline, CDR1 is MDHEN and CDR2 SYDVKM. The length of the CDR3 is 15 residues. The CDR3 here is CASSQGLRTNEKLFF. The CDR3 DNA follows: TGTGCCAGCTCACAGGGGCTTCGAACTAATGAAAAACTGTTTTTT. Drawing the rest from reference TRBV28 and TRBJ1-4, the complete variable domain is DVKVTQSSRYLVKRTGEKVFLECVQDMDHENMFWYRQDPGLGLRLIYFSYDVKMKEKGDIPEGYSVSREKKERFSLILESASTNQTSMYLCASSQGLRTNEKLFFGSGTQLSVL.

This sequence joins TRBV7-6 and TRBJ2-3; 11 bases fit TRBD2. Germline V lookup: CDR1 SGHVS, CDR2 FNYEAQ. V trimming: 5 bases; J trimming: 0 bases; junction bases outside the gene matches: 7. The CDR3 runs 17 residues. The CDR3 nucleotides read TGTGCCAGCAGCCCGCGACTAGCGGGAACTAGCACAGATACGCAGTATTTT. Its protein is CASSPRLAGTSTDTQYF. Together with reference TRBV7-6 and TRBJ2-3, the CDR3 gives the full variable domain: GAGVSQSPRYKVTKRGQDVALRCDPISGHVSLYWYRQALGQGPEFLTYFNYEAQQDKSGLPNDRFSAERPEGSISTLTIQRTEQRDSAMYRCASSPRLAGTSTDTQYFGPGTRLTVL.

J is TRBJ2-3 and V is TRBV18; 11 nucleotides match TRBD2. The CDR3 covers 16 residues. The germline CDR1 and CDR2 sequences are KGHSH and LQKENI. V dropped 3 bases and J dropped 9; count of bases not matched to a gene: 11. The CDR3 loop is CASSPSTTSGGGTQYF. CDR3 in DNA: TGTGCCAGCTCACCTTCCACAACTAGCGGGGGAGGGACGCAGTATTTT.

The chain combines TRBV20-1 with TRBJ2-7; no clear D gene. This CDR3 has 10 amino acids. Germline V gene sequence: CDR1 DFQATT, CDR2 SNEGSKA (reference sequence). V gave up 1 base and J gave up 7 bases, with 5 bases separating them. This CDR3 is CSARGREQYF. CDR3 DNA sequence: TGCAGTGCTAGAGGGCGAGAGCAGTACTTC.

This sequence joins TRBV5-1 and TRBJ2-1; 11 bases line up with TRBD2. This CDR3 contains 16 residues. V lost 1 base, J lost 5 bases, and 5 bases stayed unmatched. CDR1 and CDR2 from the germline V gene are SGHRS and YFSETQ. The CDR3 coding sequence is TGCGCCAGCAGCTTGACACTAGCGGGAGAGCACAATGAGCAGTTCTTC. Encoded protein: CASSLTLAGEHNEQFF. Based on the CDR3 plus reference TRBV5-1 and TRBJ2-1, the full variable domain is KAGVTQTPRYLIKTRGQQVTLSCSPISGHRSVSWYQQTPGQGLQFLFEYFSETQRNKGNFPGRFSGRQFSNSRSEMNVSTLELGDSALYLCASSLTLAGEHNEQFFGPGTRLTVL.